This TCR beta chain was recovered during a study of cytomegalovirus exposure and HLA in healthy donors. Whole-study findings and limits: Immune exposure was documented only through CMV serostatus. Among TCR beta chains of equal frequency, HLA-associated ones were more clonally expanded in a later analysis.

The PCR employed 60 Vbeta primers together with 13 Jbeta primers. The protocol was immunoSEQ multiplex PCR, while the TCRdb copy is restricted to in-frame clones and leaves out a portion. Of 150,000 to 200,000 clones listed, roughly 72% are singletons. Concerning this clone itself: Its cognate antigen is unknown.

The specimen was PBMCs. The sequence was obtained from a man younger than 45 in good health and CMV-seronegative.

In nucleotides, the CDR3 is TGTGCCAGCAGTGAAGAGACTAGCGGTCTAAGGGGAAAAGAGACCCAGTACTTC. Protein product: CASSEETSGLRGKETQYF. The J gene is TRBJ2-5, the V gene TRBV25-1; 9 positions agree with TRBD2. CDR1 and CDR2 (germline): MGHDK, SYGVNS. CDR3 length: 18 residues. V was pared by 2 bases and J by 3 bases, with 13 bases of the junction left unmatched.